The text below deals with one TCR beta chain. Its specificity is unknown. CDR3 length: 15 amino acids. Germline V CDR1 and CDR2: LNHDA, SQIVND (reference sequence). V shed 4 bases and J 6 bases; nucleotides not matched to a gene: 6. This specimen comes from a study of T cell responses to AZD1222 COVID-19 vaccine. Points from the study as a whole: Vaccine-associated CD4 TCRs spanned spike, dominant at 160-218 and 743-854.

Generated by immunoSEQ multiplex PCR, the TCRdb table keeps only in-frame clones and is missing some. The data contain roughly 87,000 clones, approximately 90% of them singletons. This chain uses TRBV19 with TRBJ2-2, with 9 bases that match TRBD1. Sequences were derived from peripheral blood, sampled 28 days after the second AZD1222 dose. This clonotype was obtained from an adult who received the AZD1222 COVID-19 vaccine. The CDR3 loop reads CASSKRDRAPGELFF. CDR3 coding DNA: TGTGCCAGTAGTAAACGGGACAGGGCCCCCGGGGAGCTGTTTTTT.